This T cell receptor beta chain was recovered during a study of cytomegalovirus exposure and HLA in healthy donors. Study as a whole: From some 180 million T cells, an earlier analysis saw 120 million or so unique TCR beta sequences. Inside one of the first data releases sat around 77 million unique TCRs taken from HLA-typed donors.

The primer mix had 60 Vbeta and 13 Jbeta primers. Sequencing used immunoSEQ multiplex PCR; TCRdb keeps in-frame clones, though not all of them. This sample has 90,000 to 120,000 clones; around three quarters occur once, and the top ten carry approximately 2.5%. Study-wide results and caveats: For most TCR sequences rarity was the rule, although some public TCRs occurred in many donors. TCR beta chain V- and J-gene trimming was linked, in a later analysis, to a missense variant in DCLRE1C.

With respect to this clone: Its antigen is undetermined.

The CDR3 runs 14 residues. Germline V gives CDR1 SGDLS, CDR2 YYNGEE. V gave up 3 bases and J gave up 1 base, with 10 bases separating them. V usage is TRBV9 and J usage is TRBJ1-1; D ambiguous. The TCR was taken from a man in his forties or fifties in good health and CMV-seropositive. The material sequenced was PBMCs. The CDR3 DNA follows: TGTGCCAGCAGCGCGCAGGCTGGGAACACTGAAGCTTTCTTT. Its translation is CASSAQAGNTEAFF. The full variable domain, its missing parts supplied by reference TRBV9 and TRBJ1-1, is DSGVTQTPKHLITATGQRVTLRCSPRSGDLSVYWYQQSLDQGLQFLIQYYNGEERAKGNILERFSAQQFPDLHSELNLSSLELGDSALYFCASSAQAGNTEAFFGQGTRLTVV.